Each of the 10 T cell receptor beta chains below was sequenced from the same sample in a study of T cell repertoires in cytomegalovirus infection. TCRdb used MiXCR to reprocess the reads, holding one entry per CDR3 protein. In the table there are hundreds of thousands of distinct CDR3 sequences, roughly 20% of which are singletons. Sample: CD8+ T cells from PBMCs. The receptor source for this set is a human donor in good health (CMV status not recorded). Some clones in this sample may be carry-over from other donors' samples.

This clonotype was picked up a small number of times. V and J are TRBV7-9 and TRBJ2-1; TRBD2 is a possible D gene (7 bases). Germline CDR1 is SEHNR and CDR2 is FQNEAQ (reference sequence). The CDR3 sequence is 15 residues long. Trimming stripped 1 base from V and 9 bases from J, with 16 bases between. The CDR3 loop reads CASSLGRGALSEQFF. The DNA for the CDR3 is TGTGCCAGCAGCTTAGGTCGGGGGGCCCTAAGTGAGCAGTTCTTC.

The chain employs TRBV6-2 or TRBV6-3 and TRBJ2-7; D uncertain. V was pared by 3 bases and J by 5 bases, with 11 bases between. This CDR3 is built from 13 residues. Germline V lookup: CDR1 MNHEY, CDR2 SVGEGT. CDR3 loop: CASSYVGFDEQYF. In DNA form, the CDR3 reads TGTGCCAGCAGTTATGTGGGTTTCGACGAGCAGTACTTC.

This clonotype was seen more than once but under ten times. This chain's CDR3 is CASSPGSYNEKLFF. In nucleotides, the CDR3 is TGTGCCAGCAGCCCCGGGAGTTATAATGAAAAACTGTTTTTT. The V call is TRBV12-3 or TRBV12-4, the J call TRBJ1-4; unclear D gene. The CDR3 sequence is 14 residues long. Between the trimmed V and J ends, which lost 6 bases and 4 bases, there was a span of 12 bases.

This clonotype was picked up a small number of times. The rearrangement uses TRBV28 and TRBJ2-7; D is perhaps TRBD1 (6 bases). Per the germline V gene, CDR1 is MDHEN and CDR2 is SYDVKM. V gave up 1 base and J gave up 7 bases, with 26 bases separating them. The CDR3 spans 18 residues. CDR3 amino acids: CASSLLLGQGSNVGEQYF. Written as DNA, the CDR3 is TGTGCCAGCAGTTTATTACTCGGGCAGGGGAGTAATGTGGGGGAGCAGTACTTC.

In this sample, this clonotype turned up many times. DNA of the CDR3: TGTGCCAGCAGCTTAGTCCCCCCGACGGACTCTGGAAACACCATATATTTT. Encoded protein: CASSLVPPTDSGNTIYF. The rearrangement joins TRBV11-2 to TRBJ1-3; D is undetermined. Germline V gene sequence: CDR1 SGHAT, CDR2 FQNNGV. The CDR3 length is 17 residues. Trimming pared 1 base from V and 0 bases from J, leaving 13 bases between.

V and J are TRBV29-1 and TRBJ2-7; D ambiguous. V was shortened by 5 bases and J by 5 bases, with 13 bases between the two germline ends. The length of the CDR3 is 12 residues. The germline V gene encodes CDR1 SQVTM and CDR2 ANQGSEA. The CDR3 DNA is TGCAGCGTTTTAGTGGGCCCCGACGAGCAGTACTTC. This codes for CSVLVGPDEQYF.

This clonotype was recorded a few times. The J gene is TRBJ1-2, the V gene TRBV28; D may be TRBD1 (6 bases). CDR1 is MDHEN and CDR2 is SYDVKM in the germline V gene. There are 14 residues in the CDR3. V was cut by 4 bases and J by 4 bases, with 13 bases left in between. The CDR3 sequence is CASSSPRGLYGYTF. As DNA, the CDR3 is TGTGCCAGCAGTTCCCCCAGGGGCCTCTATGGCTACACCTTC.

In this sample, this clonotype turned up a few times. CDR3 sequence (DNA): TGTGCCAGCAGCTCTCGGGAGTCACCTTTGAACACTGAAGCTTTCTTT. Encoded protein: CASSSRESPLNTEAFF. The V and J genes are TRBV7-9 and TRBJ1-1, with unresolved D. The CDR3 is 16 amino acids. Trimming stripped 4 bases from V and 0 bases from J, with 15 bases between. Germline CDR1 is SEHNR and CDR2 is FQNEAQ (reference sequence).

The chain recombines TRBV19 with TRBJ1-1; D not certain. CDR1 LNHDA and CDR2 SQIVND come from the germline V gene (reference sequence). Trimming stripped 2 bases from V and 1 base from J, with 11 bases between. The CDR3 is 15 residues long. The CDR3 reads CASSIWAVANTEAFF. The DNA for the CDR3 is TGTGCCAGTAGTATATGGGCAGTTGCGAACACTGAAGCTTTCTTT.

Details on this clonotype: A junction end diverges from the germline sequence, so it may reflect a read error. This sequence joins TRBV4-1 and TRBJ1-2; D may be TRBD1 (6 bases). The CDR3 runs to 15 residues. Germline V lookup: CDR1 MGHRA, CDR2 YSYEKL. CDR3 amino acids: CDSSQEEGGRLGYTF. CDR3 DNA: TGCGACAGCAGCCAAGAAGAGGGGGGTCGTCTTGGCTACACCTTC.